This is a list of T cell receptor beta chains from one sample in a study of blood T cell repertoires in COVID-19. The method was immunoSEQ multiplex PCR; TCRdb's version includes in-frame clones alone and lacks a portion of them. The table lists fewer than 350,000 clones, roughly 89% of them singletons. Sequenced: peripheral blood. The receptors were gathered from a woman aged 55-70 years with COVID-19, enrolled during active disease. Both conserved end residues are part of each CDR3. Fields, in order: clone size, V gene, D gene, J gene, CDR3 protein, CDR3 DNA. A D gene is named only where the DNA matches it firmly. The size field is filled for only some rows; it gives once, few, many or a size class.

>NA|TRBV12-3/TRBV12-4|NA|TRBJ2-2
CASSSRGTGELFF
TGTGCCAGCAGTTCCAGGGGTACCGGGGAGCTGTTTTTT
>NA|TRBV7-8|TRBD2|TRBJ2-1
CATRRTSGGASYNEQFF
TGTGCCACCCGACGGACTAGCGGGGGAGCCTCCTACAATGAGCAGTTCTTC
>NA|TRBV4-1|NA|TRBJ2-7
CASSPTTSYEQYF
TGCGCCAGCAGCCCGACTACTTCCTACGAGCAGTACTTC
>once|TRBV28|NA|TRBJ1-6
CASSLDAAASPYF
TGTGCCAGCAGTTTGGACGCGGCGGCTAGCCCTTACTTT
>NA|TRBV7-9|NA|TRBJ2-7
CASSLASAYVEQYF
TGTGCCAGCAGCTTAGCCAGCGCCTACGTCGAGCAGTACTTC
>once|TRBV7-3|NA|TRBJ2-3
CASSSTGLITDTQYF
TGTGCCAGCAGCTCGACTGGACTAATCACAGATACGCAGTATTTT
>once|TRBV11-2|NA|TRBJ2-7
CASSLPGGEQYF
TGTGCCAGCAGCCTTCCGGGCGGGGAGCAGTACTTC
>NA|TRBV2|TRBD1|TRBJ2-4
CASSEDRGPAKNIQYF
TGTGCCAGCAGTGAAGACAGGGGACCAGCCAAAAACATTCAGTACTTC
>NA|TRBV3-1/TRBV3-2|TRBD2|TRBJ2-5
CASSQSGGAWETQYF
TGTGCCAGCAGCCAAAGCGGGGGGGCCTGGGAGACCCAGTACTTC
>NA|TRBV19|NA|TRBJ1-4
CASSLGRDLYNEKLFF
TGTGCCAGTAGTCTCGGACGGGACTTGTACAATGAAAAACTGTTTTTT
>NA|TRBV15|TRBD1|TRBJ2-3
CATRTGAVDTQYF
TGTGCCACTCGGACAGGGGCGGTAGATACGCAGTATTTT
>NA|TRBV10-3|TRBD2|TRBJ2-5
CAISGRGGPMETQYF
TGTGCCATCAGTGGACGGGGGGGCCCCATGGAGACCCAGTACTTC
>NA|TRBV18|TRBD1|TRBJ1-2
CASSQNTGTDYGYTF
TGTGCCAGCTCACAAAATACCGGGACAGACTATGGCTACACCTTC
>NA|TRBV5-1|TRBD2|TRBJ2-1
CASSGGGTTRNEQFF
TGCGCCAGCAGCGGCGGAGGGACTACAAGGAATGAGCAGTTCTTC
>few|TRBV5-1|TRBD1|TRBJ1-1
CASSSGTGGTEAFF
TGCGCCAGCAGCTCCGGGACAGGGGGCACTGAAGCTTTCTTT
>NA|TRBV6-5|NA|TRBJ2-7
CASSLDRREQYF
TGTGCCAGCAGTCTGGACAGAAGGGAGCAGTACTTC
>once|TRBV5-1|NA|TRBJ1-1
CASSLETGAVVEAFF
TGCGCCAGCAGCTTGGAGACAGGCGCCGTTGTGGAAGCTTTCTTT
>NA|TRBV21-1|NA|TRBJ2-2
CASSRPGKELFF
TGTGCCAGCAGCAGGCCTGGTAAGGAGCTGTTTTTT
>NA|TRBV29-1|TRBD1|TRBJ2-7
CSVVGTGVYEQYF
TGCAGCGTTGTGGGGACAGGGGTATACGAGCAGTACTTC
>few|TRBV2|NA|TRBJ2-2
CASSEAPGNTGELFF
TGTGCCAGCAGTGAAGCCCCCGGGAACACCGGGGAGCTGTTTTTT
>once|TRBV4-1|NA|TRBJ1-5
CASSQKKGGGASNQPQHF
TGCGCCAGCAGCCAAAAAAAGGGTGGTGGGGCTAGCAATCAGCCCCAGCATTTT
>NA|TRBV18|NA|TRBJ2-7
CASSPVDSSYEQYF
TGTGCCAGCTCACCAGTGGACTCGAGCTACGAGCAGTACTTC
>NA|TRBV3-1/TRBV3-2|TRBD2|TRBJ2-5
CASSSLSGLGLETQYF
TGTGCCAGCTCTTCTCTTAGCGGGTTAGGGTTAGAGACCCAGTACTTC
>NA|TRBV5-6|NA|TRBJ1-5
CASSLAGSYQPQHF
TGTGCCAGCAGCTTGGCGGGTTCTTATCAGCCCCAGCATTTT
>NA|TRBV2|NA|TRBJ2-7
CATSARTVAYEQYF
TGTGCCACCTCGGCCCGGACAGTTGCTTACGAGCAGTACTTC
>NA|TRBV9|TRBD1|TRBJ2-1
CASSVSRGLNSGVNEQFF
TGTGCCAGCAGCGTGTCCAGGGGGCTTAATTCGGGAGTGAATGAGCAGTTCTTC
>NA|TRBV2|NA|TRBJ1-2
CASSDRGKGQYGYTF
TGTGCCAGCAGTGATAGGGGGAAAGGACAGTATGGCTACACCTTC